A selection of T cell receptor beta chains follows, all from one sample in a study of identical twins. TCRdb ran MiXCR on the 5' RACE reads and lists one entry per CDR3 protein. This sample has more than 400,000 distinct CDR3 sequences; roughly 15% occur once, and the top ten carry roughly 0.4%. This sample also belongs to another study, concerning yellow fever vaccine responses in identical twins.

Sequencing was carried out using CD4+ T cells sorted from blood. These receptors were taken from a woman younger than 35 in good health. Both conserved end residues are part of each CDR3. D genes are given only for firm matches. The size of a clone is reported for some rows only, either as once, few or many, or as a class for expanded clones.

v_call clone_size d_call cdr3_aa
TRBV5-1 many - CASSLVGGQETQYF
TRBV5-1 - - CASSLDTLGYEQYF
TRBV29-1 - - CSVWQDRVNTEAFF
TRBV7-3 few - CASSLFVNTGELFF
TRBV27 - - CASSPTGRGSNEQFF
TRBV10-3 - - CAISEAGGRDYGYTF
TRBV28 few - CASSLVVSSSYEQYF
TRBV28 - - CASSQTTVTDTQYF
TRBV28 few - CASSSHLASSYNEQFF
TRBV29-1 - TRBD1 CSSRTGGRTDTQYF
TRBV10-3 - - CAIRGVASEAFF
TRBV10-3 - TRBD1 CAISPPGQSSYNEQFF
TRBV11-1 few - CASSLQVSDTQYF
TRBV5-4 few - CASSLRTEGEGRPNTEAFF
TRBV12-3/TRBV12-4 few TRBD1 CASTRDRAAPRLNTGELFF
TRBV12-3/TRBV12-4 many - CASTLDTLSPLHF
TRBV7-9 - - CASSLGELGAFF
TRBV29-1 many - CSVLRDMNTEAFF
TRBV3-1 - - CASSQAGRIHANIQYF
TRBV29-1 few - CSVERSRKFAEAFF
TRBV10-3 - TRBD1 CAIRGQQGTVQSPAPGELFF
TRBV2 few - CASSEGRLNEQFF
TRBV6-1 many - CASSPQTSSYEQYF
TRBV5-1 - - CASSSGRGPNYGYTF
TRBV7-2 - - CASSFNANTGELFF
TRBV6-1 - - CASSPSWSETGELFF